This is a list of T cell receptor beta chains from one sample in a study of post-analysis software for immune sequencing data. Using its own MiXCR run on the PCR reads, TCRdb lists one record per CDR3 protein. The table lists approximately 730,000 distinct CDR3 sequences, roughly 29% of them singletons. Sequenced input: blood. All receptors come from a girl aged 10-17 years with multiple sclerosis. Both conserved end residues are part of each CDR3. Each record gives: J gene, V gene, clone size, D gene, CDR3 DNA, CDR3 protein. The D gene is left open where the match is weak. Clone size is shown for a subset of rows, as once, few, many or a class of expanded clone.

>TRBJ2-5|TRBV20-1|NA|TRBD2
TGCAGTGCTCGCCCCGGGACTAGCAGCCAAGAGACCCAGTACTTC
CSARPGTSSQETQYF
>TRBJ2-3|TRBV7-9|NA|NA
TGTGCCAGCAGCTTAGTGCGGCCGCCGACAGATACGCAGTATTTT
CASSLVRPPTDTQYF
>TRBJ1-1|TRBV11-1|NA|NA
TGTGCCAGTAGCTTAAAGATGCAGGGGAACACTGAAGCTTTCTTT
CASSLKMQGNTEAFF
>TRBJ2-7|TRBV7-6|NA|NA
TGTGCCAGCAGCTCCCGGACAGCCAACTCCTACAATGAGCAGTACTTC
CASSSRTANSYNEQYF
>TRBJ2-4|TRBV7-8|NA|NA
TGTGCCAGCAGCCCCGACGGGGCCAAAAACATTCAGTACTTC
CASSPDGAKNIQYF
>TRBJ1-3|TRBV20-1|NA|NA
TGCAGCGCTAACATCTACTCTGGAAACACCATATATTTT
CSANIYSGNTIYF
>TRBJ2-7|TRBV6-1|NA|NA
TGTGCCAGCAGTATCGGACCCACCTACGAGCAGTACTTC
CASSIGPTYEQYF
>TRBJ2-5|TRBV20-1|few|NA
TGCAGTGCTGGGTCGGAACGTGGGAGGTCTCGGGAGACCCAGTACTTC
CSAGSERGRSRETQYF
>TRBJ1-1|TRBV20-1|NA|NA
TGCAGTGCTAGTAGGGGGGCCGACAAAGCTTTCTTT
CSASRGADKAFF
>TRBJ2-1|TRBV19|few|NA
TGTGCCAGTAGCGGGACGGAGAGCTCCTACAATGAGCAGTTCTTC
CASSGTESSYNEQFF
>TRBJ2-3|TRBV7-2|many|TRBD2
TGTGCCAGCAGCTTATTGGATTGGCGGGAGGCCTCCACAGATACGCAGTATTTT
CASSLLDWREASTDTQYF
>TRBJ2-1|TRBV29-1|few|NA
TGCAGCGTGGCTAGCGCCGACTACAATGAGCAGTTCTTC
CSVASADYNEQFF
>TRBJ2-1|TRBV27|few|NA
TGTGCCAGCAGTTTAAGGCTAGGCGGGAATGAGCAGTTCTTC
CASSLRLGGNEQFF
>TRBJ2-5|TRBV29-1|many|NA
TGCAGCGTCCGAAAGGGAGACAGGTTGCTTAGAGAGACCCAGTACTTC
CSVRKGDRLLRETQYF
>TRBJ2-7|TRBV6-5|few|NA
TGTGCCAGCAGTCGACGACAGGTAGACTACGAGCAGTACTTC
CASSRRQVDYEQYF
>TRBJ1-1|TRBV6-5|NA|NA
TGTGCCAGCAGTTACAAAGGAGAGAACACTGAAGCTTTCTTT
CASSYKGENTEAFF
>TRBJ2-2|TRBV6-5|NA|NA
TGTGCCAGCACCGACCGGGGGGCGCGAAGCGGGGAGCTGTTTTTT
CASTDRGARSGELFF
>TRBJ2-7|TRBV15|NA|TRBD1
TGTGCCACCAGCAGAGGCAGACAGGGGCGGTACGAGCAGTACTTC
CATSRGRQGRYEQYF
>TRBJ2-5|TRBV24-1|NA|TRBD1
TGTGCCACCAGTCAGCCGGGACAGGGGGGGCGAGAGACCCAGTACTTC
CATSQPGQGGRETQYF
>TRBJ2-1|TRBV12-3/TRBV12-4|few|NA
TGTGCCAGCGGACTCGGAGGGCCCGGCAATGAGCAGTTCTTC
CASGLGGPGNEQFF
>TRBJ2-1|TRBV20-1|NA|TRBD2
TGCAGTGCTCCTAGCGGGTCCGGCAGTGAGCAGTTCTTC
CSAPSGSGSEQFF
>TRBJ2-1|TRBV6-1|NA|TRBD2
TGTGCCAGCAGTTGGACTAGCGGGGAATCCTACAATGAGCAGTTCTTC
CASSWTSGESYNEQFF
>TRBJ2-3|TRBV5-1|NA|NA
TGCGCCAGCAGCTTGGATACTAACACAGATACGCAGTATTTT
CASSLDTNTDTQYF
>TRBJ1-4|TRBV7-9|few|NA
TGTGCCAGCAGCTCCGGAAGGGTTGAAAAACTGTTTTTT
CASSSGRVEKLFF
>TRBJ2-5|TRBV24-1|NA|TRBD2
TGTGCCACCAGTGGCCAGGGACTAGCGGGAGCCTCCAAGCAGTACTTC
CATSGQGLAGASKQYF
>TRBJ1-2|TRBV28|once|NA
TGTGCCAGCCGATACGTGGGCGGCTATGGCTACACCTTC
CASRYVGGYGYTF
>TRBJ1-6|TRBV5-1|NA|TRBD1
TGCGCCAGCAGCCCCGGGACAGGGGGGCATTCACCCCTCCACTTT
CASSPGTGGHSPLHF
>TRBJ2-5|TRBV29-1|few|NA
TGCAGCTCCTTTAACAGTTACCAAGAGACCCAGTACTTC
CSSFNSYQETQYF
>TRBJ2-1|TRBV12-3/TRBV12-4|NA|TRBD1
TGTGCCGGCAGTCTCGGACAGGGGGCGGGCAATGAGCAGTTCTTC
CAGSLGQGAGNEQFF
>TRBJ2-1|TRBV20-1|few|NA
TGCAGATCATACAATGAGCAGTTCTTC
CRSYNEQFF
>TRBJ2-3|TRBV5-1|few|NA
TGCGCCAGCAGCTTGGATGGTTCCCCCGGCACAGATACGCAGTATTTT
CASSLDGSPGTDTQYF
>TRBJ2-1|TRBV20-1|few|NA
TGCAGTGCTAGAGATTCGGTGAGAGGCTACAATGAGCAGTTCTTC
CSARDSVRGYNEQFF
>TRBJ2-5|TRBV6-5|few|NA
TGTGCCAGCAGTTACTCGATCGTGACCGGGCAGGGACCGACAGAGACCCAGTACTTC
CASSYSIVTGQGPTETQYF
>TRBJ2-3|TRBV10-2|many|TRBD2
TGCGCCAGCAGCAGTCTAGCGGGAGTTACAGATACGCAGTATTTT
CASSSLAGVTDTQYF
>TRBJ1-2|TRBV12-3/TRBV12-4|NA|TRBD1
TGTACCAGCAGTTTGCCGGGACAGGACGACGTGCTTGGCTACACCTTC
CTSSLPGQDDVLGYTF
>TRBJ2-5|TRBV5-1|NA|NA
TGCACCAGCAGCTTGGCCTACAATGAGCAGTACTTC
CTSSLAYNEQYF
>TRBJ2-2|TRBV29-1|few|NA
TGCAGCGTTGAAATCTATCCACGGGACCGTTTAACGGGTCGCACCGGGGAGCTGTTTTTT
CSVEIYPRDRLTGRTGELFF
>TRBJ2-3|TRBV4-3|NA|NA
TGCGCCAGCAGCCAAGAAGTCACCCTGGAGGCGCAGTATTTT
CASSQEVTLEAQYF
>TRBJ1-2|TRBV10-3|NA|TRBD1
TGTGCCACCGGACAGGGGGACTACGGCTACACCTTC
CATGQGDYGYTF
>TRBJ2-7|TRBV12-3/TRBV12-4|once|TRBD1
TGTGCCAGCAGTAGAAGTGCGGACAGGGTGTTGAAGGACTTC
CASSRSADRVLKDF
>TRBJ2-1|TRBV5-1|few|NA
TGCGCCAGCAGCTTGGAGGGGCCCCAGGGTGCTCTCGATGAGCAGTTCTTC
CASSLEGPQGALDEQFF
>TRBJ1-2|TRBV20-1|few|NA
TGCAGTGCTAGTCTCCGGGAGGGACGTGGCTACACCTTC
CSASLREGRGYTF
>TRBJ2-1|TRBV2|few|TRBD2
TGTGCCAGCAATTCGGCGGGAGGGAAGGATGAGCAGTTCTTC
CASNSAGGKDEQFF
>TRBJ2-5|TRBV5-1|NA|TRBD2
TGCGCCAGCAGCTCCTACTTGGGGAGGGTCCAAGAGACCCAGTACTTC
CASSSYLGRVQETQYF
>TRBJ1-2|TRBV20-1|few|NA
TGCAGTGCTAGTTTCGCTCACTATGGCTACACCTTC
CSASFAHYGYTF
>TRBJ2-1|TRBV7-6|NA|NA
TGTGCCAGCAGCCCCCGTGCTTCAGGGGAGCAGTTCTTC
CASSPRASGEQFF